These 13 T cell receptor beta chains originate from one sample sequenced in a study of human T cells and chemical hapten exposure. Unfractionated whole blood yielded total RNA. The library labeled individual cDNA molecules by adding unique molecular identifiers to them. TCRdb re-called the reads through MiXCR, storing one row per CDR3 protein. The sample holds about 120,000 distinct CDR3 sequences, around 9% seen once. The sample taken for sequencing was whole blood. The receptor source for this set is a human donor in good health. Some clones in this sample may be carry-over from other donors' samples.

This clonotype occurred many times. The chain has TRBV7-9 and TRBJ2-1; tentatively, D is TRBD1 (6 bases). Germline lookup yields CDR1 SEHNR and CDR2 FQNEAQ (reference sequence). This CDR3 is 18 amino acids long. The ends were cut back, 5 bases at V and 0 bases at J, with 20 bases in the middle. This CDR3 is CASSPHPRGKVSYNEQFF. In DNA, the CDR3 is TGTGCCAGCAGCCCGCACCCAAGGGGGAAAGTCTCCTACAATGAGCAGTTCTTC.

Many counts were recorded for this clonotype. The CDR3 reads CSASEGTGGNQPQHF. The CDR3 region has the DNA TGCAGTGCTAGTGAGGGGACAGGGGGCAATCAGCCCCAGCATTTT. V and J are TRBV20-1 and TRBJ1-5; TRBD1 aligns across 10 bases. The germline CDR1 and CDR2 sequences are DFQATT and SNEGSKA (reference sequence). J gave up 2 bases and V 3 bases, and 4 bases lay outside the gene matches. This CDR3 has 15 amino acids.

This clonotype was counted a few times. The gene calls are TRBV27 and TRBJ1-4, with TRBD1 identical over 8 bases. Germline lookup yields CDR1 MNHEY and CDR2 SMNVEV (reference sequence). V dropped 5 bases and J dropped 7; count of bases not matched to a gene: 15. The CDR3 runs 17 residues. This CDR3 reads CASSTFTRQGLREKLFF. The CDR3 DNA reads TGTGCCAGCAGTACGTTCACCAGACAGGGGTTGCGTGAAAAACTGTTTTTT.

This clonotype was seen at least ten times. V is TRBV3-1 and J is TRBJ2-2; D not resolved. CDR3 size: 14 residues. Per the germline V gene, CDR1 is LGHDT and CDR2 is YNNKEL (reference sequence). Trimming stripped 2 bases from V and 8 bases from J, with 12 bases between. The CDR3 DNA reads TGTGCCAGCAGCCAAAAAGACTTTTTTGGGGAGCTGTTTTTT. Protein sequence: CASSQKDFFGELFF.

The sample holds many counts of this clonotype. The chain joins TRBV12-3 or TRBV12-4 to TRBJ2-7; no reliable D call. V lost 5 bases, J lost 0 bases, and 11 bases lay in between. The CDR3 spans 14 residues. The CDR3 loop is CASSVSPSSYEQYF. The CDR3 bases are TGTGCCAGCAGTGTTTCCCCCTCCTCCTACGAGCAGTACTTC.

V is TRBV5-1 and J is TRBJ2-2, with no clear D. Germline lookup yields CDR1 SGHRS and CDR2 YFSETQ. V lost 0 bases and J 6 bases, leaving 12 bases between the germline ends. This CDR3 has 15 amino acids. The CDR3 protein is CASSLGPPPAGELFF. In DNA, the CDR3 is TGCGCCAGCAGCTTGGGACCCCCCCCGGCCGGGGAGCTGTTTTTT.

The genes are TRBV7-9 and TRBJ2-1; 8 bases line up with TRBD1. The CDR3 consists of 15 residues. CDR1 and CDR2 (germline): SEHNR, FQNEAQ (reference sequence). The V and J ends lost 5 bases and 2 bases, in that order; junction bases with no gene match: 5. CDR3 DNA: TGTGCCAGCAGCGGCCGGACAGGGACCTACAATGAGCAGTTCTTC. Its translation is CASSGRTGTYNEQFF.

Comment on this clonotype: Since the CDR3 does not end with the conserved phenylalanine or tryptophan, this likely comes from a read error. This chain connects TRBV6-5 to TRBJ2-5; no firm D call. V was clipped by 2 bases and J by 5 bases, with 9 bases between them. CDR3 length: 13 residues. Germline loops: CDR1 MNHEY, CDR2 SVGAGI. This CDR3 is CASSYGPGETQYS. DNA of the CDR3: TGTGCCAGCAGTTACGGGCCCGGGGAGACCCAGTACTCC.

In this sample, this clonotype turned up a few times. The rearrangement uses TRBV29-1 and TRBJ2-7, with 10 bases identical to TRBD1. This CDR3 is built from 13 residues. Germline loops: CDR1 SQVTM, CDR2 ANQGSEA. V gave up 6 bases and J gave up 6 bases; unmatched junction bases: 8. CDR3 protein: CSVIGTGAGEQYF. CDR3 bases: TGCAGCGTGATCGGGACAGGGGCCGGCGAGCAGTACTTC.

This chain connects TRBV10-3 to TRBJ1-1, with D maybe TRBD1 (6 bases). The CDR3 has 14 amino acids. V lost 0 bases and J 4 bases, leaving 9 bases between the germline ends. Looked up from germline, CDR1 is ENHRY and CDR2 is SYGVKD. DNA of the CDR3: TGTGCCATCAGTGAGTCCCAGGGGAGCACTGAAGCTTTCTTT. Translated, it gives CAISESQGSTEAFF.

This clonotype was recorded at least ten times. The chain combines TRBV29-1 with TRBJ2-5; D possibly uses TRBD1 or TRBD2 (6 bases each). The CDR3 is made up of 13 amino acids. Trimming cost V 7 bases and J 3 bases, with 15 bases left between them. From germline, CDR1 is SQVTM and CDR2 ANQGSEA. CDR3 DNA: TGCAGCGGGGAGTCGGGGGCGAAAGAGACCCAGTACTTC. It specifies CSGESGAKETQYF. Combining the CDR3 with reference TRBV29-1 and TRBJ2-5 gives the whole variable domain SAVISQKPSRDICQRGTSLTIQCQVDSQVTMMFWYRQQPGQSLTLIATANQGSEATYESGFVIDKFPISRPNLTFSTLTVSNMSPEDSSIYLCSGESGAKETQYFGPGTRLLVL.

The J gene is TRBJ2-5, the V gene TRBV18, with 8 positions matching TRBD1. With V trimmed by 0 bases and J by 1 base, 10 bases remained unmatched. This CDR3 region has 18 residues. Per germline, CDR1 KGHSH and CDR2 LQKENI. The CDR3 nucleotides read TGTGCCAGCTCACCACCGAGGACAGGGCAAGCGGTCCAAGAGACCCAGTACTTC. Residues: CASSPPRTGQAVQETQYF.

This clonotype was detected ten times or more. The genes are TRBV19 and TRBJ1-5, with 7 bases lining up with TRBD1. CDR1 and CDR2 (germline): LNHDA, SQIVND (reference sequence). V trimming: 4 bases; J trimming: 0 bases; junction bases outside the gene matches: 6. The CDR3 runs 16 residues. CDR3 residues: CASSSPTGDSNQPQHF. CDR3 in DNA: TGTGCCAGTAGTAGCCCCACAGGGGATAGCAATCAGCCCCAGCATTTT.